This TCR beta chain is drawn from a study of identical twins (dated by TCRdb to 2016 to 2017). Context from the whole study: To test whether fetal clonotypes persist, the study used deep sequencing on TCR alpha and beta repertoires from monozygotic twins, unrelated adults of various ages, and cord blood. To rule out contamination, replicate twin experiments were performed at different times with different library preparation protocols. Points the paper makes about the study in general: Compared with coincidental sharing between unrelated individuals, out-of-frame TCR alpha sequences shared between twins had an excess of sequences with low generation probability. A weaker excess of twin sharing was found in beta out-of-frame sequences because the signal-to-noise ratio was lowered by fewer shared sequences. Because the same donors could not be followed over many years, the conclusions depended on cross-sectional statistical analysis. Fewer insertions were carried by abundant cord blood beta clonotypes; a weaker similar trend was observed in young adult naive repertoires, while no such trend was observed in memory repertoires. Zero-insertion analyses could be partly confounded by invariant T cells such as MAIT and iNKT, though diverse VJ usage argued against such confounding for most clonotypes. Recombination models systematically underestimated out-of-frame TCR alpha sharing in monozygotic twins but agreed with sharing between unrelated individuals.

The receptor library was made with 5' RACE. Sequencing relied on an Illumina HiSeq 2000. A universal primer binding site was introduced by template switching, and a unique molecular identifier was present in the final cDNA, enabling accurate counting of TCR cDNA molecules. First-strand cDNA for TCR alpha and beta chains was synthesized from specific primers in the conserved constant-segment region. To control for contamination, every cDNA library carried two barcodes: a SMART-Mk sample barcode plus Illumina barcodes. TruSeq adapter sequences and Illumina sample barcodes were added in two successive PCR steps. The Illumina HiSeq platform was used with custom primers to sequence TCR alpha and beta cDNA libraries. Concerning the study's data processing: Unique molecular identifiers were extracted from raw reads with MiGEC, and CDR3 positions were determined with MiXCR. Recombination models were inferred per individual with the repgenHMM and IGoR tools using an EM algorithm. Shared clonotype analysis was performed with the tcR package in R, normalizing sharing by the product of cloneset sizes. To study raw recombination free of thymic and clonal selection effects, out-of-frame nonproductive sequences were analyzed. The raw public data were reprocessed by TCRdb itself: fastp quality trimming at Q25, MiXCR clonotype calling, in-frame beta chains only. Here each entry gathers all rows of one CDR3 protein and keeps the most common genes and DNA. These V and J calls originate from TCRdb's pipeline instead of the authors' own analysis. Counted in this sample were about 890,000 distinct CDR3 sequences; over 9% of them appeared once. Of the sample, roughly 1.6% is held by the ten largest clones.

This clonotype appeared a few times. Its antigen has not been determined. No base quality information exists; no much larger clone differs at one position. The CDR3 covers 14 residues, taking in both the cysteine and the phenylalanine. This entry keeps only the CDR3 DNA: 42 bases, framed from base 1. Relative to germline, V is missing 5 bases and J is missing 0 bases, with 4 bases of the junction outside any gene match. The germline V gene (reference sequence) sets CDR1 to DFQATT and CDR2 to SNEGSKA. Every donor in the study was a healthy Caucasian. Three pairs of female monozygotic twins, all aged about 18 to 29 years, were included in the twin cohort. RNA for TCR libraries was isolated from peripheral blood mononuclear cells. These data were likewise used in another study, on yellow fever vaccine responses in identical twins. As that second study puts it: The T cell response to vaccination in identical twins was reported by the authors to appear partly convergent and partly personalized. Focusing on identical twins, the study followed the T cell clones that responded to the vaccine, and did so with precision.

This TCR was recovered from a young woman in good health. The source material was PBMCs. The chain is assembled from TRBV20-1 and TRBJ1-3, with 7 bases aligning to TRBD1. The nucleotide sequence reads TGCAGTGCTCAGGGGACAGCCTCTGGAAACACCATATATTTT. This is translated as CSAQGTASGNTIYF.